The 5 T cell receptor beta chains presented below share a single source sample, sequenced in a study of beta chain features in type 1 diabetes. Study observations and caveats: Shortening of TCRB CDR3s, moderate but significant, appeared in all four CD4+ subsets of Type 1 diabetes patients.

These TCRs' antigens remain unknown. Expressed TCRB transcripts were sequenced after all isolated RNA was converted to cDNA. The assay was immunoSEQ multiplex PCR, and TCRdb's table has in-frame clones only and misses some. This sample carries under 350,000 clones, approximately 25% of them seen once, and the ten largest clones take approximately 0.011%. Sequences were obtained from naive CD4+ T cells from blood. These receptors were taken from a woman between 25 and 40 years old with type 1 diabetes.

This rearrangement joins TRBV7-9 to TRBJ2-7, with 9 positions matching TRBD1. The V segment lost 6 bases and the J segment 0 bases; nucleotides outside the gene matches: 18. CDR1 and CDR2 (germline): SEHNR, FQNEAQ (reference sequence). The CDR3 is 19 amino acids. The CDR3 DNA is TGTGCCAGCAGAGATAACCGGGACAGGGCCCGAGGTACCTCCTACGAGCAGTACTTC. Protein sequence: CASRDNRDRARGTSYEQYF. Looking up the rest from reference TRBV7-9 and TRBJ2-7 gives the full variable domain: DTGVSQNPRHKITKRGQNVTFRCDPISEHNRLYWYRQTLGQGPEFLTYFQNEAQLEKSRLLSDRFSAERPKGSFSTLEIQRTEQGDSAMYLCASRDNRDRARGTSYEQYFGPGTRLTVT.

The V call is TRBV7-3, the J call TRBJ2-1, with D possibly being TRBD2 (5 bases). The CDR3 runs to 14 residues. Deletions cut 5 bases from V and 5 bases from J, with 13 bases between. Germline V gene lookup returns CDR1 SGHTA and CDR2 FQGTGA. The CDR3 sequence is CASSERASHNEQFF. CDR3 in DNA: TGTGCCAGCAGCGAAAGAGCTAGCCACAATGAGCAGTTCTTC.

This clone was counted between two and nine times. The chain uses TRBV4-1 and TRBJ2-1; 12 bases map to TRBD2. J gave up 7 bases and V 4 bases, and 11 bases lay outside the gene matches. The CDR3 runs 17 residues. CDR1 is MGHRA and CDR2 is YSYEKL in the germline V gene. Here the CDR3 DNA reads TGCGCCAGCAGCCCCCTCCGGACTAGCGGGACAGGGAATGAGCAGTTCTTC. Translation: CASSPLRTSGTGNEQFF.

This chain joins TRBV5-1 and TRBJ2-1; D gene ambiguous. Germline lookup yields CDR1 SGHRS and CDR2 YFSETQ. The CDR3 sequence is 15 residues long. V shed 2 bases and J shed 0 bases, with 9 bases lying between them. Here the CDR3 DNA reads TGCGCCAGCAGCTTTTCTTTGAGCTCCTACAATGAGCAGTTCTTC. Protein product: CASSFSLSSYNEQFF.

This chain connects TRBV5-4 to TRBJ2-2; TRBD1 matches 8 bases. Germline V gene sequence: CDR1 SGHNT, CDR2 YYREEE (reference sequence). V dropped 4 bases and J dropped 4; count of bases not matched to a gene: 6. This CDR3 is 15 amino acids long. The CDR3 here is CASSPGGDSTGELFF. The CDR3 DNA follows: TGTGCCAGCAGCCCAGGGGGCGATAGCACCGGGGAGCTGTTTTTT. The variable domain in full, with the rest retrieved from reference TRBV5-4 and TRBJ2-2, is ETGVTQSPTHLIKTRGQQVTLRCSSQSGHNTVSWYQQALGQGPQFIFQYYREEENGRGNFPPRFSGLQFPNYSSELNVNALELDDSALYLCASSPGGDSTGELFFGEGSRLTVL.